What follows are 30 T cell receptor beta chains derived from one specimen sequenced in a study of shared clonotypes between healthy human individuals. TCRdb's copy holds only in-frame clones and misses some; the assay was immunoSEQ multiplex PCR. The repertoire includes 2 million to 3 million clones, roughly 93% of them detected once, and 0.36% sits in the top ten. The sample consisted of naive CD4+ T cells from PBMCs. Subset here: CD45RA+ positively selected. These receptors all stem from a man younger than 30 in good health. Some clones in this sample may be carry-over from other donors' samples.

The rearrangement links TRBV7-9 to TRBJ2-3; D is unclear. V lost 5 bases and J 0 bases, leaving 12 bases between the germline ends. The CDR3 runs to 15 residues. The V gene's germline CDR1 is SEHNR and CDR2 FQNEAQ (reference sequence). CDR3 region: CASSLGGDSTDTQYF. DNA for the CDR3: TGTGCCAGCAGCCTCGGTGGCGATAGCACAGATACGCAGTATTTT.

The J gene is TRBJ2-7, the V gene TRBV28; TRBD2 aligns across 11 bases. Trimming at V came to 8 bases and at J to 4 bases, leaving 7 bases not matched to a gene. This CDR3 contains 14 residues. Germline CDR1 reads MDHEN; CDR2 reads SYDVKM. CDR3: CASLSGRAWYEQYF. Here the CDR3 DNA reads TGTGCCAGCCTTAGCGGGAGGGCCTGGTACGAGCAGTACTTC.

In nucleotides, the CDR3 is TGTGCCAGCAGCCCCCGACCCGGGACTAGCGGGGTCAATGAGCAGTTCTTC. It is translated as CASSPRPGTSGVNEQFF. The V call is TRBV7-2, the J call TRBJ2-1; 13 bases match TRBD2. The CDR3 covers 17 residues. Per germline, CDR1 SGHTA and CDR2 FQGNSA. V lost 5 bases to trimming and J lost 6 bases; unmatched junction nucleotides: 10.

This rearrangement joins TRBV6-6 to TRBJ2-7; a possible D gene is TRBD1 (5 bases). Trimming shortened V by 5 bases and J by 0 bases, and 14 bases separated the two germline ends. CDR3 length: 15 residues. Germline CDR1 MNHNY, CDR2 SVGAGI (reference sequence). CDR3: CASSKGRLSSYEQYF. In nucleotides, the CDR3 is TGTGCCAGCAGTAAGGGGCGTCTGAGCTCCTACGAGCAGTACTTC.

For the CDR3, the DNA is TGTGCCAGCAGCTTAGATCCTGTCAGAGGGGCCACCCAGTACTTC. Translating it yields CASSLDPVRGATQYF. The chain combines TRBV11-2 with TRBJ2-5, with D perhaps given as TRBD1 or TRBD2 (5 bases each). Germline-derived CDR1 and CDR2 are SGHAT and FQNNGV. Between the trimmed V and J ends, which lost 0 bases and 8 bases, there was a span of 16 bases. CDR3 length equals 15 residues.

The chain links TRBV7-2 to TRBJ2-2; D may be TRBD2 (6 bases). V was shortened by 0 bases and J by 0 bases, with 8 bases between the two germline ends. CDR1 and CDR2 from the germline V gene are SGHTA and FQGNSA. This CDR3 contains 16 residues. The DNA for the CDR3 is TGTGCCAGCAGCTTAGCCTCGGGGGCGAACACCGGGGAGCTGTTTTTT. This codes for CASSLASGANTGELFF. The complete variable domain, with remaining parts taken from reference TRBV7-2 and TRBJ2-2, reads GAGVSQSPSNKVTEKGKDVELRCDPISGHTALYWYRQSLGQGLEFLIYFQGNSAPDKSGLPSDRFSAERTGGSVSTLTIQRTQQEDSAVYLCASSLASGANTGELFFGEGSRLTVL.

Regarding this clone: Other DNA sequences from this sample encode an identical CDR3 as well. The CDR3 region is CASSLALAGGADTQYF. CDR3 coding DNA: TGTGCCAGCAGCTTAGCGCTTGCGGGAGGGGCAGATACGCAGTATTTT. The V gene is TRBV7-2, the J gene TRBJ2-3; 9 positions agree with TRBD2. CDR1 and CDR2 from the germline V gene are SGHTA and FQGNSA. The CDR3 length is 16 residues. V lost 0 bases and J lost 4; bases outside the gene matches: 5. The full variable domain, completed using reference TRBV7-2 and TRBJ2-3, is GAGVSQSPSNKVTEKGKDVELRCDPISGHTALYWYRQSLGQGLEFLIYFQGNSAPDKSGLPSDRFSAERTGGSVSTLTIQRTQQEDSAVYLCASSLALAGGADTQYFGPGTRLTVL.

About this clone itself: Other nucleotide sequences in the sample specify the same CDR3. This rearrangement joins TRBV9 to TRBJ1-3, with D uncertain. The V gene lost 0 bases and the J gene lost 1 base, with 8 bases spanning the gap. CDR1 is SGDLS, CDR2 YYNGEE, per germline. CDR3 length: 15 residues. The CDR3 bases are TGTGCCAGCAGCGTAGTTGGCGGATCTGGAAACACCATATATTTT. Translation gives CASSVVGGSGNTIYF.

V usage is TRBV6-1 and J usage is TRBJ1-2; D gene uncertain. CDR3 length equals 13 residues. Between the trimmed V and J ends, which lost 2 bases and 5 bases, there was a span of 9 bases. Germline V CDR1 and CDR2: MNHNS, SASEGT. The CDR3 DNA is TGTGCCAGCAGTGAATTGGACGGATATGGCTACACCTTC. This translates into CASSELDGYGYTF.

The chain links TRBV12-2 to TRBJ2-7; TRBD1 is taken as the D call from the table, unchecked against the DNA. TRBV12-2 is listed as a pseudogene. The CDR3 runs 17 residues. The DNA of the CDR3 is TGTGCAAGTCGCAGACCGGGGCCGGACAGGACTATGTACGAGCAGTACTTC. Translation gives CASRRPGPDRTMYEQYF.

This rearrangement joins TRBV19 to TRBJ1-5; D gene ambiguous. V shed 7 bases and J shed 0 bases, with 10 bases lying between them. The CDR3 has 14 amino acids. Germline CDR1 reads LNHDA; CDR2 reads SQIVND (reference sequence). The CDR3 here is CASTRTYSNQPQHF. CDR3 coding DNA: TGTGCCAGTACCCGGACTTATAGCAATCAGCCCCAGCATTTT. Combining the CDR3 with reference TRBV19 and TRBJ1-5 gives the whole variable domain DGGITQSPKYLFRKEGQNVTLSCEQNLNHDAMYWYRQDPGQGLRLIYYSQIVNDFQKGDIAEGYSVSREKKESFPLTVTSAQKNPTAFYLCASTRTYSNQPQHFGDGTRLSIL.

This chain uses TRBV7-3 with TRBJ2-7, with D unresolved. In germline, CDR1 is SGHTA, CDR2 FQGTGA. This CDR3 comprises 16 residues. V lost 0 bases, J lost 0 bases, and 12 bases lay in between. CDR3 bases: TGTGCCAGCAGCTTAACAGCAGGATCGAGCTCCTACGAGCAGTACTTC. This encodes CASSLTAGSSSYEQYF.

Points on this clone: The sample contains more than one DNA sequence encoding this CDR3. The V and J genes are TRBV28 and TRBJ1-2; TRBD1 might be the D (5 bases). From germline, CDR1 is MDHEN and CDR2 SYDVKM. The V and J ends lost 3 bases and 8 bases respectively, with 13 bases between them. There are 13 residues in the CDR3. In DNA, the CDR3 is TGTGCCAGCAGTTTGGAAGGGGTCCGGGGCTACACCTTC. As protein: CASSLEGVRGYTF.

This clone was counted a single time. The chain combines TRBV19 with TRBJ1-1; TRBD1 matches 8 bases. The ends lost 5 bases at V and 0 bases at J; junction bases unmatched: 5. This CDR3 has 15 amino acids. The germline CDR1 and CDR2 sequences are LNHDA and SQIVND (reference sequence). This CDR3 is CASSPDRAMNTEAFF. The CDR3 bases are TGTGCCAGTAGTCCGGACAGGGCCATGAACACTGAAGCTTTCTTT.

This chain uses TRBV5-1 with TRBJ2-1; D call uncertain. V lost 0 bases and J 5 bases, leaving 18 bases between the germline ends. The CDR3 consists of 17 residues. Germline V lookup: CDR1 SGHRS, CDR2 YFSETQ. The CDR3 loop reads CASSLVPLGQADNEQFF. The CDR3 DNA reads as TGCGCCAGCAGCTTGGTTCCTCTAGGGCAAGCTGACAATGAGCAGTTCTTC. The full variable domain, completed using reference TRBV5-1 and TRBJ2-1, is KAGVTQTPRYLIKTRGQQVTLSCSPISGHRSVSWYQQTPGQGLQFLFEYFSETQRNKGNFPGRFSGRQFSNSRSEMNVSTLELGDSALYLCASSLVPLGQADNEQFFGPGTRLTVL.

This clone was detected once. The chain combines TRBV28 with TRBJ2-2, with D tentatively TRBD2 (6 bases). The germline V and J ends were trimmed by 3 bases and 6 bases, with 14 bases remaining between them. The germline gives CDR1 MDHEN, CDR2 SYDVKM. This CDR3 comprises 15 residues. The DNA of the CDR3 is TGTGCCAGCAGTTTGGCGACTAGGCTCCCCGGGGAGCTGTTTTTT. Translated, it gives CASSLATRLPGELFF.

In the case of this clone: One end of the junction does not line up with germline, which may come from a read error. The rearrangement uses TRBV28 and TRBJ1-6; D may be TRBD1 (6 bases). This CDR3 spans 11 amino acids. Looked up from germline, CDR1 is MDHEN and CDR2 is SYDVKM. DNA for the CDR3: TGTGCAAGCAGGGGTAGGTCACCCCTCCACTTT. Its protein product is CASRGRSPLHF.

The chain joins TRBV20-1 to TRBJ2-2, with D possibly matching TRBD2 (5 bases). Germline assignment: CDR1 DFQATT and CDR2 SNEGSKA (reference sequence). This CDR3 has 11 amino acids. V was trimmed by 6 bases and J by 7 bases, leaving 9 bases between them. The CDR3 DNA reads as TGCAGTGCCAAAACTAGCGGGGAGCTGTTTTTT. This gives the protein CSAKTSGELFF.

J is TRBJ2-7 and V is TRBV5-6; TRBD2 agrees at 8 bases. V was clipped by 4 bases and J by 1 base; unmatched bases: 1. The germline V gene encodes CDR1 SGHDT and CDR2 YYEEEE. The CDR3 sequence is 13 residues long. CDR3 amino acids: CASSGTSSYEQYF. Here the CDR3 DNA reads TGTGCCAGCAGCGGGACTAGTTCCTACGAGCAGTACTTC. Full variable domain (rest looked up from reference TRBV5-6 and TRBJ2-7): DAGVTQSPTHLIKTRGQQVTLRCSPKSGHDTVSWYQQALGQGPQFIFQYYEEEERQRGNFPDRFSGHQFPNYSSELNVNALLLGDSALYLCASSGTSSYEQYFGPGTRLTVT.

This clone was recorded once. The rearrangement links TRBV5-6 to TRBJ2-1, with D uncertain. This CDR3 comprises 15 residues. Per the germline V gene, CDR1 is SGHDT and CDR2 is YYEEEE. Trimming stripped 0 bases from V and 9 bases from J, with 16 bases between. CDR3 loop: CASSLVSGHPGEQFF. In DNA, the CDR3 is TGTGCCAGCAGCTTGGTTTCAGGCCATCCGGGTGAGCAGTTCTTC.

The J gene is TRBJ1-4, the V gene TRBV5-4, with a possible D match to TRBD1 (6 bases). The CDR3 is made up of 14 amino acids. V was trimmed by 4 bases and J by 4 bases, leaving 11 bases between them. Germline lookup yields CDR1 SGHNT and CDR2 YYREEE (reference sequence). Here the CDR3 DNA reads TGTGCCAGCAGCCCCCCGGACAGTAATGAAAAACTGTTTTTT. This translates into CASSPPDSNEKLFF.

This chain links TRBV9 with TRBJ2-1, with D perhaps matching TRBD2 (7 bases). Germline V gene sequence: CDR1 SGDLS, CDR2 YYNGEE. CDR3 length: 15 amino acids. Trimming shortened V by 3 bases and J by 4 bases, and 14 bases separated the two germline ends. In DNA, the CDR3 is TGTGCCAGCAGCGCCCTGAGGGGGGGTTACAATGAGCAGTTCTTC. This sequence encodes CASSALRGGYNEQFF.

The genes are TRBV7-9 and TRBJ2-3, with 12 bases matching TRBD2. The ends lost 4 bases at V and 1 base at J; junction bases unmatched: 3. This CDR3 spans 16 amino acids. Germline lookup yields CDR1 SEHNR and CDR2 FQNEAQ (reference sequence). In DNA form, the CDR3 reads TGTGCCAGCAGCTCCCTAGCGGGAGGGGGCACAGATACGCAGTATTTT. It yields the protein CASSSLAGGGTDTQYF.

This chain links TRBV6-5 with TRBJ2-1, with TRBD1 identical over 7 bases. Per the germline V gene, CDR1 is MNHEY and CDR2 is SVGAGI. CDR3 length: 12 amino acids. The J segment lost 10 bases and the V segment lost 2 bases, leaving 2 bases of the junction unmatched. DNA for the CDR3: TGTGCCAGCAGTTACCCACAGGGGGAGCAGTTCTTC. Translation: CASSYPQGEQFF.

With regard to this clone: Other DNA sequences in this sample translate to the same CDR3. The rearrangement uses TRBV6-5 and TRBJ2-7; 7 bases map to TRBD2. Germline V CDR1 and CDR2: MNHEY, SVGAGI. The CDR3 is made up of 14 amino acids. V trimming: 6 bases; J trimming: 5 bases; junction bases outside the gene matches: 10. CDR3 DNA: TGTGCCAGCAGGACATTAGCGGGTCGCGACGAGCAGTACTTC. Translating gives CASRTLAGRDEQYF.

This chain connects TRBV14 to TRBJ2-7, with 11 bases that match TRBD2. Germline V gene data show CDR1 as SGHDN and CDR2 as FVKESK. V lost 1 base to trimming and J lost 4 bases; unmatched junction nucleotides: 6. The CDR3 loop spans 16 amino acids. The CDR3 bases are TGTGCCAGCAGCCAAGCCCCGGGACTAGCGGAATACGAGCAGTACTTC. It specifies CASSQAPGLAEYEQYF. The variable domain in full, with the rest retrieved from reference TRBV14 and TRBJ2-7, is EAGVTQFPSHSVIEKGQTVTLRCDPISGHDNLYWYRRVMGKEIKFLLHFVKESKQDESGMPNNRFLAERTGGTYSTLKVQPAELEDSGVYFCASSQAPGLAEYEQYFGPGTRLTVT.

V gene TRBV5-1 combines with J gene TRBJ2-7, with 13 bases that match TRBD2. Germline assignment: CDR1 SGHRS and CDR2 YFSETQ. Trimming removed 0 bases from V and 5 bases from J; junction bases left unmatched: 2. The CDR3 spans 15 residues. The CDR3 coding sequence is TGCGCCAGCAGCTTGGGGACTAGCGGGAGAAACGAGCAGTACTTC. This gives the protein CASSLGTSGRNEQYF.

The rearrangement uses TRBV5-6 and TRBJ2-3; D might be TRBD2 (5 bases). V lost 4 bases, J lost 3 bases, and 15 bases lay in between. Germline CDR1 is SGHDT and CDR2 is YYEEEE. This CDR3 spans 15 amino acids. Here the CDR3 reads CASSPSPGSTDTQYF. The CDR3 region has the DNA TGTGCCAGCAGCCCTTCTCCGGGGTCGACAGATACGCAGTATTTT.

V gene TRBV7-9 combines with J gene TRBJ2-7; D is possibly TRBD1 (6 bases). In germline, CDR1 is SEHNR, CDR2 FQNEAQ (reference sequence). This CDR3 has 17 amino acids. Trimming left V 5 bases short and J 1 base short, with 21 bases between. This chain's CDR3 is CASSPSPWTAHSYEQYF. The CDR3 coding sequence is TGTGCCAGCAGCCCTAGTCCTTGGACAGCCCATTCCTACGAGCAGTACTTC.

This chain links TRBV11-2 with TRBJ2-3; possible D gene TRBD2, 5 bases. Germline loops: CDR1 SGHAT, CDR2 FQNNGV. V lost 6 bases, J lost 0 bases, and 13 bases lay in between. This CDR3 is built from 15 residues. As DNA, the CDR3 is TGTGCCAGCAGTCAACAGCTAGCTAGCACAGATACGCAGTATTTT. Its protein is CASSQQLASTDTQYF. The full variable domain, rest sourced from reference TRBV11-2 and TRBJ2-3, is EAGVAQSPRYKIIEKRQSVAFWCNPISGHATLYWYQQILGQGPKLLIQFQNNGVVDDSQLPKDRFSAERLKGVDSTLKIQPAKLEDSAVYLCASSQQLASTDTQYFGPGTRLTVL.